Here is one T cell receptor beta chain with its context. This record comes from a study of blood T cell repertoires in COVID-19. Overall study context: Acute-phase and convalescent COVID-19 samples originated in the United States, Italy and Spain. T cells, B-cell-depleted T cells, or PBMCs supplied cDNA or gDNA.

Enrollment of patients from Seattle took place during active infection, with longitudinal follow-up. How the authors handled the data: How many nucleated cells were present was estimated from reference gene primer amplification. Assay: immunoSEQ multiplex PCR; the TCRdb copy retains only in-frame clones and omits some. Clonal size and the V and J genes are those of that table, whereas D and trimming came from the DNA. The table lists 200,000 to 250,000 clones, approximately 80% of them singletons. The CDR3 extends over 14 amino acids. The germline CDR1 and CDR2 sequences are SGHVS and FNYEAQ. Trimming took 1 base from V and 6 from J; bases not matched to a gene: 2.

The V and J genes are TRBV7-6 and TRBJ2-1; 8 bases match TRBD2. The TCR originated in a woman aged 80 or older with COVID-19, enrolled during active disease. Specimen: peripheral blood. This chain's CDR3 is CASSLGLAGNEQFF. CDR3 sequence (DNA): TGTGCCAGCAGCTTAGGGCTAGCGGGCAATGAGCAGTTCTTC.